This T cell receptor (beta chain) was sequenced during a study of cytomegalovirus exposure and HLA in healthy donors. The study, taken as a whole, reports: Reports described diagnosis of cytomegalovirus status by the classifier as highly specific and sensitive. Rarity held for most TCR sequences, but there were some public TCRs that occurred in many donors.

The table came from immunoSEQ multiplex PCR; TCRdb's copy has only in-frame clones and leaves some out. This table has about 170,000 clones, 80% to 90% appearing once. V lost 4 bases to trimming and J lost 0 bases, with 6 bases between them. The V gene's germline CDR1 is SQVTM and CDR2 ANQGSEA. The CDR3 spans 12 residues. As for this clone: Its antigen is still unknown.

The specimen was PBMCs. The genes are TRBV29-1 and TRBJ1-1; D is uncertain. This TCR derives from a young woman in good health and CMV-seronegative. CDR3 amino acids: CSVAPMNTEAFF. CDR3 sequence (DNA): TGCAGCGTTGCACCTATGAACACTGAAGCTTTCTTT.